Below are 29 T cell receptor beta chains sequenced from a single sample in a study of technical replicates of blood from a handful of donors (dated by TCRdb to 2015 to 2018). Library generation was performed with the immunoSEQ multiplex PCR assay. Drawn from immuneACCESS, this table holds only the in-frame rearrangements with V and J called that TCRdb kept. Clones are partly lost; checked studies trace under half to an unresolved V gene and leave the rest unexplained. The sample table contains tens of thousands of clones; only one count was recorded for approximately 96% of them. The top ten hold over 0.2% of the sample. Sample: T cells isolated from PBMCs. The receptor set was obtained from a human donor in good health.

The V call is TRBV7-6, the J call TRBJ2-7, with a possible D match to TRBD2 (7 bases). Germline V CDR1 and CDR2: SGHVS, FNYEAQ. V gave up 7 bases and J gave up 5 bases, with 24 bases separating them. This CDR3 region has 16 residues. The CDR3 nucleotides read TGTGCCAGCATTTTTAACCGGGGGGCGGGGAATAACGAGCAGTACTTC. It yields the protein CASIFNRGAGNNEQYF.

The J gene is TRBJ2-3, the V gene TRBV6-1; 8 bases agree with TRBD1. Trimming cost V 4 bases and J 4 bases; bases outside gene matches: 1. CDR3 length: 13 residues. Per the germline V gene, CDR1 is MNHNS and CDR2 is SASEGT. The CDR3 DNA reads as TGTGCCAGCAGTGGACAGGGGCCAGATACGCAGTATTTT. Its protein is CASSGQGPDTQYF.

The CDR3 region is CASGFLSYEQYF. CDR3 in DNA: TGTGCATCAGGGTTCCTCAGCTACGAGCAGTACTTC. The V and J genes are TRBV2 and TRBJ2-7, with a possible D match to TRBD1 (5 bases). The CDR3 runs to 12 residues. Germline CDR1 is SNHLY and CDR2 is FYNNEI.

The genes are TRBV4-1 and TRBJ2-1; 7 nucleotides line up with TRBD1. Germline V gene data show CDR1 as MGHRA and CDR2 as YSYEKL. This CDR3 comprises 15 residues. Trimming at V came to 8 bases and at J to 2 bases, leaving 9 bases not matched to a gene. CDR3 coding DNA: TGCGCCAGCCAGGCCGGGACAGTTCCCTACAATGAGCAGTTCTTC. This codes for CASQAGTVPYNEQFF.

A single count supports this clone. The chain has TRBV9 and TRBJ1-2, with 10 bases matching TRBD1. V lost 3 bases to trimming and J lost 8 bases; unmatched junction nucleotides: 7. The CDR3 has 14 residues. From germline, CDR1 is SGDLS and CDR2 YYNGEE. The CDR3 bases are TGTGCCAGCAGCGCGGGACAGGGGCTTATGGGCTACACCTTC. It translates to CASSAGQGLMGYTF.

The chain joins TRBV5-4 to TRBJ2-7; perhaps TRBD2 as D (6 bases). Germline loops: CDR1 SGHNT, CDR2 YYREEE (reference sequence). V lost 0 bases to trimming and J lost 0 bases, with 13 bases between them. The CDR3 totals 16 residues. The CDR3, as DNA: TGTGCCAGCAGCTTGGCAAGGGACTTCAGCTCCTACGAGCAGTACTTC. It translates to CASSLARDFSSYEQYF.

The rearrangement joins TRBV7-9 to TRBJ2-7, with 7 bases matching TRBD1. With 5 bases clipped from V and 2 bases from J, the junction kept 9 bases outside the gene matches. CDR3 length: 15 amino acids. Germline CDR1 SEHNR, CDR2 FQNEAQ (reference sequence). The CDR3 reads CASSPQQGLTYEQYF. The DNA of the CDR3 is TGTGCCAGCAGCCCCCAACAGGGGTTAACCTACGAGCAGTACTTC.

The chain has TRBV29-1 and TRBJ2-2; the match to TRBD2 covers 9 bases. Per germline, CDR1 SQVTM and CDR2 ANQGSEA. The CDR3 runs 15 residues. V was clipped by 7 bases and J by 6 bases; unmatched bases: 12. The DNA of the CDR3 is TGCAGCGCGGCCGGTAGCGGGAGTTCGGCCGGGGAGCTGTTTTTT. It is translated as CSAAGSGSSAGELFF.

The chain recombines TRBV11-2 with TRBJ1-4; TRBD1 agrees at 7 bases. Germline values: CDR1 SGHAT, CDR2 FQNNGV. V lost 5 bases and J lost 5; bases outside the gene matches: 11. This CDR3 comprises 16 residues. Written as DNA, the CDR3 is TGTGCCAGCAGCCCAAACCAGGACAGGACAAATGAAAAACTGTTTTTT. Protein: CASSPNQDRTNEKLFF.

V gene TRBV7-9 combines with J gene TRBJ1-5; TRBD1 is a possible D gene (6 bases). The CDR3 extends over 14 amino acids. V shed 4 bases and J shed 9 bases, with 16 bases lying between them. Germline V gene data show CDR1 as SEHNR and CDR2 as FQNEAQ (reference sequence). CDR3 nucleotide sequence: TGTGCCAGCAGCTCTCGGACAGCTATTGGGCCCCAGCATTTT. This sequence encodes CASSSRTAIGPQHF.

This chain uses TRBV29-1 with TRBJ2-4, with D perhaps matching TRBD1 (6 bases). V was trimmed by 1 base and J by 8 bases, leaving 12 bases between them. CDR3 size: 13 residues. The germline CDR1 and CDR2 sequences are SQVTM and ANQGSEA. Written as DNA, the CDR3 is TGCAGCGTTGAAGGTACAGAGGGGGACATTCAGTACTTC. Translating gives CSVEGTEGDIQYF.

The gene calls are TRBV5-1 and TRBJ2-2; tentatively, D is TRBD2 (6 bases). V dropped 8 bases and J dropped 5 bases, with 19 bases sitting between them. Germline V lookup: CDR1 SGHRS, CDR2 YFSETQ. This CDR3 has 15 amino acids. CDR3 coding DNA: TGCGCCAGTCATATGGGACTCACCAATACCGGGGAGCTGTTTTTT. Protein: CASHMGLTNTGELFF.

The chain joins TRBV6-6 to TRBJ1-1, with TRBD1 identical over 8 bases. Looked up from germline, CDR1 is MNHNY and CDR2 is SVGAGI (reference sequence). V was clipped by 5 bases and J by 7 bases; unmatched bases: 3. This CDR3 is built from 12 residues. CDR3 sequence reads: CASSLTGDEAFF. The CDR3, as DNA: TGTGCCAGCAGTCTGACAGGGGATGAAGCTTTCTTT.

This chain joins TRBV4-1 and TRBJ1-2; 7 bases are shared with TRBD1. J was trimmed by 3 bases and V by 2 bases; bases with no gene match: 6. There are 15 residues in the CDR3. The germline V gene has CDR1 MGHRA and CDR2 YSYEKL. CDR3 amino acids: CASSQPRQGDYGYTF. Here the CDR3 DNA reads TGCGCCAGCAGCCAACCCAGACAGGGCGACTATGGCTACACCTTC.

The rearrangement joins TRBV4-1 to TRBJ2-7; D remains unclear. V was shortened by 1 base and J by 3 bases, with 10 bases between the two germline ends. The CDR3 has 14 residues. CDR1 and CDR2 from the germline V gene are MGHRA and YSYEKL. In DNA form, the CDR3 reads TGCGCCAGCAGCCAAGGTGGCGGATTCTACGAGCAGTACTTC. Its protein product is CASSQGGGFYEQYF.

The rearrangement uses TRBV28 and TRBJ2-5; the match to TRBD2 covers 7 bases. The CDR3 is made up of 12 amino acids. CDR1 is MDHEN and CDR2 is SYDVKM in the germline V gene. J gave up 7 bases and V 7 bases, and 6 bases lay outside the gene matches. As DNA, the CDR3 is TGTGCCAGCACCCGGGAGGTCGGGACCCAGTACTTC. Protein sequence: CASTREVGTQYF.

This chain uses TRBV28 with TRBJ2-5, with D possibly being TRBD1 (8 bases). The germline CDR1 and CDR2 sequences are MDHEN and SYDVKM. The CDR3 is 15 amino acids. The ends were cut back, 5 bases at V and 2 bases at J, with 15 bases in the middle. The CDR3 sequence: CASSKQQGGQETQYF. In nucleotides, the CDR3 is TGTGCCAGCAGTAAACAACAGGGGGGGCAAGAGACCCAGTACTTC.

The chain links TRBV7-9 to TRBJ1-1; perhaps TRBD1 as D (6 bases). The germline V and J ends were trimmed by 1 base and 9 bases, with 15 bases remaining between them. Germline assignment: CDR1 SEHNR and CDR2 FQNEAQ (reference sequence). The CDR3 is made up of 14 amino acids. CDR3: CASSLDRTGSKAFF. The CDR3 nucleotides are TGTGCCAGCAGCTTAGACAGAACAGGGTCCAAAGCTTTCTTT. Full variable domain (missing parts from reference TRBV7-9 and TRBJ1-1): DTGVSQNPRHKITKRGQNVTFRCDPISEHNRLYWYRQTLGQGPEFLTYFQNEAQLEKSRLLSDRFSAERPKGSFSTLEIQRTEQGDSAMYLCASSLDRTGSKAFFGQGTRLTVV.

The V gene is TRBV11-2, the J gene TRBJ2-7; D gene unclear. V lost 6 bases and J 8 bases, leaving 11 bases between the germline ends. This CDR3 spans 11 amino acids. Germline CDR1 SGHAT, CDR2 FQNNGV. CDR3: CASRSAGKQYF. DNA of the CDR3: TGTGCCAGCAGGTCCGCAGGAAAGCAGTACTTC.

V usage is TRBV28 and J usage is TRBJ2-7; TRBD2 matches at 9 bases. This CDR3 has 15 amino acids. V was pared by 7 bases and J by 3 bases, with 10 bases of the junction left unmatched. CDR1 is MDHEN and CDR2 is SYDVKM in the germline V gene. The DNA of the CDR3 is TGTGCCAGCATCCTTACGGGCGGGAGGGACTACGAGCAGTACTTC. It is translated as CASILTGGRDYEQYF.

The chain combines TRBV30 with TRBJ1-1; no reliable D call. This CDR3 is 14 amino acids long. The V end lost 3 bases, the J end lost 4 bases, and 15 bases lay between the germline ends. Germline V gives CDR1 GTSNPN, CDR2 SVGIG (reference sequence). The CDR3 reads CAWSFGVRSTEAFF. The CDR3 DNA is TGTGCCTGGAGCTTCGGGGTCAGGAGCACTGAAGCTTTCTTT.

The chain joins TRBV7-9 to TRBJ2-7; D gene unclear. With 6 bases removed from V and 4 bases from J, the gap between germline ends came to 7 bases. In germline, CDR1 is SEHNR, CDR2 FQNEAQ (reference sequence). The CDR3 spans 11 residues. CDR3 DNA sequence: TGTGCCAGCAGTTCCGAGTACGAGCAGTACTTC. As protein: CASSSEYEQYF. Drawing the rest from reference TRBV7-9 and TRBJ2-7, the complete variable domain is DTGVSQNPRHKITKRGQNVTFRCDPISEHNRLYWYRQTLGQGPEFLTYFQNEAQLEKSRLLSDRFSAERPKGSFSTLEIQRTEQGDSAMYLCASSSEYEQYFGPGTRLTVT.

The chain has TRBV4-1 and TRBJ2-2, with 7 bases that match TRBD2. The CDR3 sequence is 18 residues long. V shed 2 bases, J shed 5 bases, and the junction held 14 bases outside the gene matches. Per the germline V gene, CDR1 is MGHRA and CDR2 is YSYEKL. In DNA, the CDR3 is TGCGCCAGCAGCCAATCTCATCTGGGGGGAGGGTGGACCGGGGAGCTGTTTTTT. This codes for CASSQSHLGGGWTGELFF.

This clone was counted between two and nine times. V is TRBV5-1 and J is TRBJ1-2, with D perhaps matching TRBD1 (6 bases). There are 15 residues in the CDR3. Germline V gene lookup returns CDR1 SGHRS and CDR2 YFSETQ. The V end lost 4 bases, the J end lost 4 bases, and 17 bases lay between the germline ends. The CDR3 nucleotides read TGCGCCAGCAGCGAAACAGGGTTGAGGACCTATGGCTACACCTTC. The encoded protein is CASSETGLRTYGYTF.

CDR3 nucleotide sequence: TGTGCCAGCAGTTTCGGAGGGGAGGGCTACACCTTC. Residues: CASSFGGEGYTF. V and J are TRBV28 and TRBJ1-2; D possibly corresponds to TRBD1 (5 bases). Germline-derived CDR1 and CDR2 are MDHEN and SYDVKM. Trimming cost V 3 bases and J 8 bases, with 10 bases left between them. The length of the CDR3 is 12 residues.

The J gene is TRBJ2-7, the V gene TRBV5-1, with 8 bases aligning to TRBD1. The CDR3 length is 13 residues. Germline CDR1 SGHRS, CDR2 YFSETQ. With 6 bases clipped from V and 5 bases from J, the junction kept 7 bases outside the gene matches. CDR3 sequence: CASTPTGAHEQYF. The CDR3 coding sequence is TGCGCCAGCACCCCGACAGGGGCCCACGAGCAGTACTTC.

This clone appeared once. The genes are TRBV5-6 and TRBJ2-7; 9 bases fit TRBD1. The CDR3 loop spans 15 amino acids. Germline CDR1 and CDR2: SGHDT and YYEEEE. Unmatched junction bases numbered 9, after V lost 0 bases and J lost 8 bases. The CDR3 here is CASSLGGTGTPQQYF. CDR3 sequence (DNA): TGTGCCAGCAGCTTGGGGGGGACAGGGACGCCCCAGCAGTACTTC.

This chain joins TRBV6-1 and TRBJ2-5; 7 bases agree with TRBD1. The CDR3 covers 13 residues. Germline V gene lookup returns CDR1 MNHNS and CDR2 SASEGT. Germline trimming cut 3 bases from V and 3 bases from J; bases unmatched to any gene: 1. CDR3 sequence reads: CASSEGQKETQYF. In DNA form, the CDR3 reads TGTGCCAGCAGTGAGGGACAGAAAGAGACCCAGTACTTC.

The chain uses TRBV25-1 and TRBJ1-6; the match to TRBD1 covers 8 bases. Germline CDR1 reads MGHDK; CDR2 reads SYGVNS. This CDR3 has 14 amino acids. V shed 6 bases and J 7 bases; nucleotides not matched to a gene: 5. This chain's CDR3 is CASRGQGYNSPLHF. The CDR3 bases are TGTGCCAGCAGAGGACAGGGTTACAATTCACCCCTCCACTTT.